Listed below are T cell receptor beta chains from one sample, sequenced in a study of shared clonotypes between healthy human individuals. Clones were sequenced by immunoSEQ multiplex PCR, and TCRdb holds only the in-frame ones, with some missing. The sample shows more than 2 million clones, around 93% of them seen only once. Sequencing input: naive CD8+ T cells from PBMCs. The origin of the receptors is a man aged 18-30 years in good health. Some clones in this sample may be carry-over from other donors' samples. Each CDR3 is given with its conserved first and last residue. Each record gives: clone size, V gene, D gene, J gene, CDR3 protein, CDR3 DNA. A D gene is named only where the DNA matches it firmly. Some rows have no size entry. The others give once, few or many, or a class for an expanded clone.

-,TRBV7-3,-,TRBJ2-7,CASSLNSGTGYEQYF,TGTGCCAGCAGCTTAAATTCGGGGACGGGTTACGAGCAGTACTTC
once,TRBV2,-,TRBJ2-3,CASLERSTDTQYF,TGTGCCAGCTTGGAGCGGTCCACAGATACGCAGTATTTT
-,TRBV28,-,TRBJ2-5,CASSFPGDETQYF,TGTGCCAGCAGTTTCCCAGGGGATGAGACCCAGTACTTC
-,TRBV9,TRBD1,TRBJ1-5,CASGGGSNQPQHF,TGTGCCAGCGGAGGGGGCTCAAATCAGCCCCAGCATTTT
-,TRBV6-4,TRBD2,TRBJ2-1,CASSYRLAGPPEQFF,TGTGCCAGCAGTTATCGACTAGCGGGACCCCCTGAGCAGTTCTTC
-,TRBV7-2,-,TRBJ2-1,CASRGGNEQFF,TGTGCCAGCCGGGGTGGGAATGAGCAGTTCTTC
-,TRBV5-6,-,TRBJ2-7,CASSYDRTYEQYF,TGTGCCAGCAGCTACGACAGAACCTACGAGCAGTACTTC
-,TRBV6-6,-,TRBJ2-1,CASSHTLASNEQFF,TGTGCCAGCAGCCACACACTCGCAAGTAATGAGCAGTTCTTC
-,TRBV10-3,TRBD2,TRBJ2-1,CAISNPTSGRAWNEQFF,TGTGCCATCAGTAACCCCACTAGCGGGAGGGCTTGGAATGAGCAGTTCTTC
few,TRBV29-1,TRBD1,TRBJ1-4,CSVRTDRELGKLFF,TGCAGCGTTCGGACGGACAGGGAACTAGGAAAACTGTTTTTT
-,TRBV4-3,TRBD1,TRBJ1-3,CASSQDGTGIGNTIYF,TGCGCCAGCAGCCAAGATGGGACAGGGATCGGAAACACCATATATTTT
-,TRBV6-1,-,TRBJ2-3,CASSETRLDTQYF,TGTGCCAGCAGTGAAACCAGGTTGGATACGCAGTATTTT
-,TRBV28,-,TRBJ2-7,CASSFIGGTYEQYF,TGTGCCAGCAGTTTTATAGGGGGGACCTACGAGCAGTACTTC
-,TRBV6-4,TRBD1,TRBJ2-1,CASSESGTGGHEQFF,TGTGCCAGCAGTGAATCCGGGACAGGAGGGCATGAGCAGTTCTTC
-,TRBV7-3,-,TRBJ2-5,CASSLIGNGQETQYF,TGTGCCAGCAGCTTAATTGGGAACGGCCAAGAGACCCAGTACTTC
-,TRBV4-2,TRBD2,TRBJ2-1,CASSQGLAGGYNEQFF,TGTGCCAGCAGCCAAGGACTAGCGGGAGGCTACAATGAGCAGTTCTTC
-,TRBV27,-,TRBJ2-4,CASSLGLAKNIQYF,TGTGCCAGCAGTTTAGGGTTAGCCAAAAACATTCAGTACTTC
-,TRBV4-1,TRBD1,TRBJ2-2,CASSFIQGPPGELFF,TGCGCCAGCAGTTTTATACAGGGGCCCCCCGGGGAGCTGTTTTTT
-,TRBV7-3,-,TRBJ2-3,CASSLRGLSSTDTQYF,TGTGCCAGCAGCTTAAGGGGGTTATCTAGCACAGATACGCAGTATTTT
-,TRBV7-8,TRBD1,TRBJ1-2,CASSNDRGSYGYTF,TGTGCCAGCAGCAATGACAGGGGCAGCTATGGCTACACCTTC
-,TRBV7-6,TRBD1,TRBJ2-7,CASSLEAGGFYEQYF,TGTGCCAGCAGCTTAGAGGCAGGGGGCTTCTACGAGCAGTACTTC
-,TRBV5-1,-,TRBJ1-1,CASSLALDGVSAFF,TGCGCCAGCAGCTTGGCCCTCGACGGGGTTTCGGCTTTCTTT
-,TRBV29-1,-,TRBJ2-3,CSAITEVAATRQYF,TGCAGCGCCATCACGGAGGTAGCGGCGACGAGGCAGTATTTT
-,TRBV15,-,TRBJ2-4,CATSRVQTGYIQYF,TGTGCCACCAGCAGAGTTCAAACAGGCTACATTCAGTACTTC
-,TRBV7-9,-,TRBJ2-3,CASGSELDSSGDTQYF,TGTGCCAGCGGTAGCGAGTTAGACTCCTCAGGGGATACGCAGTATTTT
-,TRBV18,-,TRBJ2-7,CASSGGYEQYF,TGTGCCAGCTCAGGCGGCTACGAGCAGTACTTC
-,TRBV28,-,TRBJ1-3,CASSLLGWGGALGNTIYF,TGTGCCAGCAGTTTATTGGGTTGGGGGGGAGCACTTGGAAACACCATATATTTT
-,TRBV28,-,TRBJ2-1,CATKPPGLASSYNEQFF,TGTGCCACCAAACCGCCGGGGCTAGCTAGCTCCTACAATGAGCAGTTCTTC
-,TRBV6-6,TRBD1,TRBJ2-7,CASSYRGQGDYEQYF,TGTGCCAGCAGTTACAGGGGACAGGGGGACTACGAGCAGTACTTC
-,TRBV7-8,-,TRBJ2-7,CASSPRVGEQYF,TGTGCCAGCAGCCCGAGGGTGGGCGAGCAGTACTTC
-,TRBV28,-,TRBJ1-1,CASSFRSGGFAEAFF,TGTGCCAGCAGTTTCCGTAGTGGGGGGTTCGCTGAAGCTTTCTTT
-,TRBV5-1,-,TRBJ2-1,CASSPSPGPSNEQFF,TGCGCCAGCAGCCCCAGCCCTGGGCCCTCCAATGAGCAGTTCTTC
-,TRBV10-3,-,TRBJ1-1,CAISDQGSTEAFF,TGTGCCATCAGTGATCAGGGGTCTACTGAAGCTTTCTTT
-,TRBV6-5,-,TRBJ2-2,CASSYSRATGELFF,TGTGCCAGCAGTTACTCGAGGGCCACCGGGGAGCTGTTTTTT
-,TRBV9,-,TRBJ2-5,CASSVVGRPQETQYF,TGTGCCAGCAGCGTAGTCGGAAGACCCCAAGAGACCCAGTACTTC
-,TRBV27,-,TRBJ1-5,CASSLSGGPQHF,TGTGCCAGCAGTTTATCAGGCGGGCCCCAGCATTTT
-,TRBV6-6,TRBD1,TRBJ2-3,CASSGRDRGSQYF,TGTGCCAGCAGTGGCCGAGACAGGGGTTCGCAGTATTTT